This T cell receptor (beta chain) was retrieved from a study of blood T cells in healthy people across ages. General study points: Older age coincided with a roughly linear decline in TCR beta diversity per million T cells. Diversity was higher, and naive CD4+ cells more numerous, in long-lived donors than in aged donors.

The CDR3 length is 14 residues. Per germline, CDR1 SGHRS and CDR2 YFSETQ. The authors ran a second PCR of about 6 to 11 cycles using a sample-barcoded 5' primer and a J-beta primer mix. TCRdb recomputed calls from the 5' RACE reads with MiXCR, one row per CDR3 protein. The table lists some 1.5 million distinct CDR3 sequences, roughly 28% of them singletons. Notes on this clonotype: Its antigen is unidentified. At one boundary the junction diverges from the germline segment, which might be a read error.

For every donor, a draw yielded around 10 milliliters of peripheral blood. PBMCs were isolated at a quantity of at least 6.5 million per sample. The TCR originated in a woman in her 30s in good health. Sequences were obtained from blood. This chain links TRBV5-1 with TRBJ2-1; D unresolved. The CDR3 coding sequence is TGTGCCAGCAGCTCCCCGAGTGGATTGAATGAGCAGTTCTTC. Translated, it gives CASSSPSGLNEQFF.